This is a list of T cell receptor beta chains from one sample in a study of T cell repertoires in cytomegalovirus infection. TCRdb redid the calling of the reads with MiXCR, one entry per CDR3 protein. The sample lists about 110,000 distinct CDR3 sequences, 30% occurring once. These receptors' antigens are unknown. The sample consisted of CD8+ T cells from cultured PBMCs, taken from culture after CMV antigen stimulation. Receptor source: a human donor in good health (CMV status not recorded). Some clones in this sample may be carry-over from other donors' samples. The CDR3 runs from the conserved cysteine through the conserved F or W. Fields, in order: J gene, V gene, clone size, CDR3 length, CDR3 protein. Clone size is shown for a subset of rows, as once, few, many or a class of expanded clone.

>TRBJ1-5|TRBV7-2|NA|14
CASSIQGINQPQHF
>TRBJ1-5|TRBV19|many|19
CASSSSLAVGVRSNQPQHF
>TRBJ2-7|TRBV7-2|NA|16
CASSLVGGEVPYEQYF
>TRBJ1-2|TRBV20-1|few|13
CSVQDRGAYGYTF
>TRBJ2-3|TRBV27|NA|16
CASSPTGGSETDTQYF
>TRBJ1-5|TRBV19|few|15
CASSRNGQSNQPQHF
>TRBJ2-7|TRBV27|NA|13
CASSLSVAYEQYF
>TRBJ1-1|TRBV6-6|few|13
CASSPRGGTEAFF
>TRBJ1-1|TRBV5-1|few|13
CASSDTANTEAFF
>TRBJ2-1|TRBV7-2|NA|14
CASSNRNANNEQFF
>TRBJ1-1|TRBV7-4|once|12
CASSVSGTEAFF
>TRBJ1-1|TRBV12-3/TRBV12-4|few|13
CASSRTMNTEAFF
>TRBJ2-2|TRBV7-6|NA|11
CASTPSGELFF
>TRBJ1-5|TRBV7-2|many|13
CASSLVSNQPQHF
>TRBJ2-7|TRBV5-1|NA|15
CASSLALGGPYEQYF
>TRBJ1-1|TRBV4-2|NA|15
CASSEGGGFNTEAFF
>TRBJ2-1|TRBV6-5|few|14
CASSYSAGPNEQFF
>TRBJ2-5|TRBV7-4|few|14
CASSPETAPGTQYF
>TRBJ1-1|TRBV7-2|NA|16
CASSLDWPQGGTEAFF
>TRBJ1-1|TRBV28|few|15
CASSFRGVLDTEAFF
>TRBJ2-3|TRBV4-1|NA|19
CASSQPTLGGQKLPDTQYF
>TRBJ1-1|TRBV10-3|few|13
CAIRLDGNTEAFF
>TRBJ2-3|TRBV4-2|many|16
CASSRTTSALGDTQYF
>TRBJ2-4|TRBV5-5|many|16
CASSFENYSAKNIQYF
>TRBJ2-3|TRBV12-3/TRBV12-4|NA|16
CASSSPPGLGADTQYF
>TRBJ2-3|TRBV6-5|NA|15
CASSYSWTGKDTQYF
>TRBJ2-1|TRBV6-2/TRBV6-3|NA|14
CASSYGGLFNEQFF
>TRBJ2-3|TRBV24-1|NA|14
CATSDRYVADTQYF
>TRBJ2-2|TRBV12-3/TRBV12-4|many|15
CASSDEEANTGELFF
>TRBJ2-7|TRBV7-8|few|15
CASSLAWTATYEQYF
>TRBJ2-1|TRBV6-6|NA|17
CASSYSGGAGSYNEQFF
>TRBJ1-1|TRBV7-2|few|16
CASSLDRVRQNTEAFF
>TRBJ2-2|TRBV25-1|few|14
CASSGGQDTGELFF
>TRBJ2-6|TRBV7-6|NA|19
CASSPRIPGLYSGANVLTF
>TRBJ2-7|TRBV27|NA|18
CASSLSIYSAGESYEQYF
>TRBJ2-1|TRBV29-1|NA|17
CSVEGGPYPGSYNEQFF
>TRBJ2-3|TRBV24-1|few|14
CATSDLNQGPIWYF
>TRBJ2-3|TRBV7-6|few|17
CASSPSGGFPSTDTQYF
>TRBJ1-5|TRBV6-2/TRBV6-3|NA|15
CASSPDRVPNQPQHF
>TRBJ2-7|TRBV2|NA|15
CASSDRDSEIYEQYF
>TRBJ2-3|TRBV6-2/TRBV6-3|few|15
CASSYFSGSTDTQYF
>TRBJ2-7|TRBV7-2|NA|19
CASSLAWRGTGENSYEQYF
>TRBJ2-3|TRBV24-1|NA|15
CATTASGEGENTQYF